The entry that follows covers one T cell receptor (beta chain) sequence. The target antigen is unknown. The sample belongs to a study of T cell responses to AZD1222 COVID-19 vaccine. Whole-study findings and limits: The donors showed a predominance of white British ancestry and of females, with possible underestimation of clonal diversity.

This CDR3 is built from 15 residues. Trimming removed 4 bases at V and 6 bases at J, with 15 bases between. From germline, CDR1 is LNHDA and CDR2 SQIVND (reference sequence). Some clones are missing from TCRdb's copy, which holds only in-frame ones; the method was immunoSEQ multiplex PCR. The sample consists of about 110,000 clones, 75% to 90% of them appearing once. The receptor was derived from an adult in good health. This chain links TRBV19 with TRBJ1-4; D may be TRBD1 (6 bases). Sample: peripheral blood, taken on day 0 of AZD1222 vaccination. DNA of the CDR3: TGTGCCAGTAGTACCCAGGGGCGCGGGTATGAAAAACTGTTTTTT. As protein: CASSTQGRGYEKLFF.